Listed below are T cell receptor beta chains from one sample, sequenced in a study of cytomegalovirus exposure and HLA in healthy donors. Only in-frame clones appear in the TCRdb table, and some are missing; sequencing was by immunoSEQ multiplex PCR. The table shows some 190,000 clones, with approximately 88% occurring only once. The sample consisted of PBMCs. These TCRs come from a boy between 2 and 15 years old in good health and CMV-seronegative. Each CDR3 is given with its conserved first and last residue. The order of the fields is V gene, D gene, J gene, clone size, CDR3 DNA, CDR3 protein. D genes are given only for firm matches. Clone size is shown for a subset of rows, as once, few, many or a class of expanded clone.

TRBV9	NA	TRBJ2-3	NA	TGTGCCAGCAGCGTAGCTTCAGGGGATACGCAGTATTTT	CASSVASGDTQYF
TRBV2	TRBD1	TRBJ1-5	once	TGTGCCAGCAGGCGGAGACAGGGCGGCAATCAGCCCCAGCATTTT	CASRRRQGGNQPQHF
TRBV9	TRBD2	TRBJ2-3	NA	TGTGCCAGCAGCGCCCGTGTTAGCGGGGGCACAGATACGCAGTATTTT	CASSARVSGGTDTQYF
TRBV6-1	TRBD1	TRBJ2-5	NA	TGTGCCAGCAGTGCCCGACAGGGTACCACGGGGGAGACCCAGTACTTC	CASSARQGTTGETQYF
TRBV30	TRBD1	TRBJ2-5	NA	TGTGCCGGAACGACAGGGGTAACTCAAGAGACCCAGTACTTC	CAGTTGVTQETQYF
TRBV6-5	NA	TRBJ2-3	NA	TGTGCCAGCAGGGACCAGTCTAGCAAGGCTACGCAGTATTTT	CASRDQSSKATQYF
TRBV25-1	NA	TRBJ1-4	NA	TGTGCCAGCAGTGAATCCCAGGGACTAAATGAAAAACTGTTTTTT	CASSESQGLNEKLFF
TRBV5-1	TRBD2	TRBJ2-7	NA	TGCGCCAGCAGCTTGGGGCTAGCGGGAGAAACAAACGAGCAGTACTTC	CASSLGLAGETNEQYF
TRBV4-2	NA	TRBJ2-4	NA	TGTGCCAGCAGCCAAGGTTGGGCCATGGGTGACATTCAGTACTTC	CASSQGWAMGDIQYF
TRBV7-3	NA	TRBJ2-1	NA	TGTGCCAGCAGCCTCTCAAGCGGAGGGGCGAACAATGAGCAGTTCTTC	CASSLSSGGANNEQFF
TRBV4-2	NA	TRBJ2-1	NA	TGTGCCAGCAGCCAAGCCGGGAGCACGGGGAGAAGTGAGCAGTTCTTC	CASSQAGSTGRSEQFF
TRBV19	TRBD1	TRBJ2-4	NA	TGTGCCAGTAGTATCGATCGACAGGGAAGGGTAGCCAAAAACATTCAGTACTTC	CASSIDRQGRVAKNIQYF
TRBV30	TRBD2	TRBJ2-1	NA	TGTGCCTGGAGTGTATCGGCGGGAGTTGCGGATGAGCAGTTCTTC	CAWSVSAGVADEQFF
TRBV19	TRBD2	TRBJ2-1	once	TGTGCCAGTGGCCGTCGGGGGATAGCGGGAGGCGGGAACAATGAGCAGTTCTTC	CASGRRGIAGGGNNEQFF
TRBV2	TRBD1	TRBJ1-2	few	TGTGCCAGCAGGGACAGGGGGCTAGACTATGGCTACACCTTC	CASRDRGLDYGYTF
TRBV23-1	NA	TRBJ2-2	NA	TGCGCCGTTGCTGGAGGGCTACTCGATAACACCGGGGAGCTGTTTTTT	CAVAGGLLDNTGELFF
TRBV7-9	TRBD2	TRBJ2-5	NA	TGTGCCAGCAGCTTAGTAGCGGGAGGAGGAGAGACCCAGTACTTC	CASSLVAGGGETQYF
TRBV10-2	TRBD2	TRBJ2-3	NA	TGCGCCAGCAGTGAGTCGGGGCTAGCGGGGGGCAGGCATACGCAGTATTTT	CASSESGLAGGRHTQYF
TRBV10-1	NA	TRBJ1-2	NA	TGCGCCAGCAGTACTCAGGGAGGTAACGGTGGCTACACCTTC	CASSTQGGNGGYTF
TRBV5-4	NA	TRBJ2-7	NA	TGTGCCAGCAGCTCTGGTACTGGAGTCCCCCACGAGCAGTACTTC	CASSSGTGVPHEQYF
TRBV30	NA	TRBJ1-6	few	TGTGCCTGGAGTGAACAGGGCCTCAGCTCCTATAATTCACCCCTCCACTTT	CAWSEQGLSSYNSPLHF
TRBV10-3	TRBD1	TRBJ2-7	NA	TGTGCCATCAGAATCGAAGGGACAGGAGCCTACGAGCAGTACTTC	CAIRIEGTGAYEQYF
TRBV5-1	NA	TRBJ2-7	NA	TGCGCCAGCAGCTTGGCAGGGGATAAAGCCTACGAGCAGTACTTC	CASSLAGDKAYEQYF
TRBV27	TRBD2	TRBJ2-1	NA	TGTGCCAGCAGTTCTCCGGGACTAGCTAAGTTTGGCTCCTACAATGAGCAGTTCTTC	CASSSPGLAKFGSYNEQFF
TRBV6-6	TRBD1	TRBJ1-2	NA	TGTGCCAGCAGTTCAAGACAGGGCGTAATATACGGCTACACCTTC	CASSSRQGVIYGYTF
TRBV11-1	NA	TRBJ2-3	NA	TGTGCCAGCAGCTTCGAGCGGTTCACAGATACGCAGTATTTT	CASSFERFTDTQYF
TRBV19	NA	TRBJ1-6	NA	TGTGCCAGTAGTATAAGGGGTGGTGATTCACCCCTCCACTTT	CASSIRGGDSPLHF
TRBV27	TRBD1	TRBJ2-1	NA	TGTGCCAGCAGTACAGGACAGGGGGCTAGCAATGAGCAGTTCTTC	CASSTGQGASNEQFF
TRBV7-2	TRBD2	TRBJ2-1	NA	TGTGCCAGCAGCTTAGCAACTAGCGGGAGGGGCAACAATGAGCAGTTCTTC	CASSLATSGRGNNEQFF
TRBV10-2	NA	TRBJ2-7	NA	TGCGCCAGCAGCCGCCCCTGGAAGGGAGATAAAGGGTACGAGCAGTACTTC	CASSRPWKGDKGYEQYF
TRBV27	TRBD2	TRBJ2-7	NA	TGTGCCAGCCGCAATAGCGGGAGGGCGTACGAGCAGTACTTC	CASRNSGRAYEQYF
TRBV11-2	NA	TRBJ1-1	NA	TGTGCCAGCAGCTTAGGCAGGAACACTGAAGCTTTCTTT	CASSLGRNTEAFF
TRBV7-9	NA	TRBJ1-4	NA	TGTGCCAGCAGCCCCGGACTCACGGGGGATCGGGAAAAACTGTTTTTT	CASSPGLTGDREKLFF
TRBV19	NA	TRBJ1-1	NA	TGTGCCAGTAGTTCGGACAGATTGAACACTGAAGCTTTCTTT	CASSSDRLNTEAFF
TRBV4-3	NA	TRBJ2-3	NA	TGCGCCAGCAGCCCGGGGTCTTCCCGCACAGATACGCAGTATTTT	CASSPGSSRTDTQYF
TRBV19	NA	TRBJ1-2	NA	TGTGCCAGTAGTCCGAACACAGGGAACTATGGCTACACCTTC	CASSPNTGNYGYTF
TRBV9	TRBD2	TRBJ2-1	NA	TGTGCCAGCAGCGTCACTAGCGGGACCTACAATGAGCAGTTCTTC	CASSVTSGTYNEQFF
TRBV30	NA	TRBJ1-2	NA	TGTGCCTGGAGTTTTCAAACCGGGACAGGCTACACCTTC	CAWSFQTGTGYTF
TRBV6-5	NA	TRBJ2-5	NA	TGTGCCAGCAGTGAATGGGCTATCCAAGAGACCCAGTACTTC	CASSEWAIQETQYF
TRBV5-5	TRBD2	TRBJ2-3	once	TGTGCCAGCAGCTTCAGCGGGGGCCCCGATACGCAGTATTTT	CASSFSGGPDTQYF
TRBV27	NA	TRBJ1-2	NA	TGTGCCAGCAGTTCGACGGCGGCAAACTATGGCTACACCTTC	CASSSTAANYGYTF
TRBV19	NA	TRBJ1-1	NA	TGTGCCAGTAGTAAAGACAGAAACACTGAAGCTTTCTTT	CASSKDRNTEAFF
TRBV5-1	TRBD2	TRBJ2-3	NA	TGCGCCAGCAGCTTGGAAGGGCTAGCGGGGGGGCTAAACCCCCCGTATTTT	CASSLEGLAGGLNPPYF
TRBV4-2	NA	TRBJ1-4	NA	TGTGCCAGCAGTAAAGAGGATACGGTAGCAACTAATGAAAAACTGTTTTTT	CASSKEDTVATNEKLFF
TRBV9	NA	TRBJ2-1	NA	TGTGCCAGCAGCGAGGGAGTGCACAATGAGCAGTTCTTC	CASSEGVHNEQFF
TRBV27	NA	TRBJ1-1	NA	TGTGCCAGCAGTTTATATGGGGGCGGCACTGAAGCTTTCTTT	CASSLYGGGTEAFF
TRBV18	NA	TRBJ1-4	once	TGTGCCAGCTCAGCTATAGAACCCAGGGGAACGAATGAAAAACTGTTTTTT	CASSAIEPRGTNEKLFF